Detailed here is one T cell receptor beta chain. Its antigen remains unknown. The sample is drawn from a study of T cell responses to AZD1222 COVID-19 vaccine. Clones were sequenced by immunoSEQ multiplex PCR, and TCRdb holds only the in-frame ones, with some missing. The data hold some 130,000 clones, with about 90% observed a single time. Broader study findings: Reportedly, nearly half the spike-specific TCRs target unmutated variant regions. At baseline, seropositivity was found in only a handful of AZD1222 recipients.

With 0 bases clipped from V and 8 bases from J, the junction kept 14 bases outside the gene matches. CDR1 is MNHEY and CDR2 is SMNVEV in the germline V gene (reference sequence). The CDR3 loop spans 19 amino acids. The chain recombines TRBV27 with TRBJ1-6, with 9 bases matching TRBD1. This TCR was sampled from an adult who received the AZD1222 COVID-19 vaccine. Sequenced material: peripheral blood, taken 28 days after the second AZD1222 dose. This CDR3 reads CASSLSPWISTGGDSPLHF. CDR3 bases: TGTGCCAGCAGTTTATCACCCTGGATTTCGACAGGGGGAGATTCACCCCTCCACTTT.